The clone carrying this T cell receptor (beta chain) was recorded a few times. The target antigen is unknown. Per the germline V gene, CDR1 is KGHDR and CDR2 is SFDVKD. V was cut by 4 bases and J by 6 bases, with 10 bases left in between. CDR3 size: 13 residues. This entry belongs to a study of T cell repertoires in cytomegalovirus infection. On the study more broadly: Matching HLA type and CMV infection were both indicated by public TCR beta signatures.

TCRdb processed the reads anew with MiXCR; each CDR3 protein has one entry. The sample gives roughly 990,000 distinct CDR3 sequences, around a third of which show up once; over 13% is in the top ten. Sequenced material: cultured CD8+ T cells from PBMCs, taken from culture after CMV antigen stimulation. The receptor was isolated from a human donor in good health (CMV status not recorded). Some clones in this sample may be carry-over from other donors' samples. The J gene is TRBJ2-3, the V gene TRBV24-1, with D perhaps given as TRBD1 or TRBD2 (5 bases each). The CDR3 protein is CATSDRWGDTQYF. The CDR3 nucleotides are TGTGCCACCAGTGACCGGTGGGGGGATACGCAGTATTTT.